This TCR beta chain was identified during a study of control samples from healthy donors and cancer patients. The CDR3 consists of 12 residues. Germline V gene sequence: CDR1 MNHEY, CDR2 SMNVEV (reference sequence). The V end was cut by 6 bases, the J end by 3 bases, with 9 bases between. Using immunoSEQ multiplex PCR, the repertoire was profiled, and TCRdb retains in-frame clones only, with some absent. The data hold under 30,000 clones, with roughly 85% observed a single time. The receptor's source is a woman aged 60-75 years with head and neck cancer. Source material: PBMCs. The rearrangement links TRBV27 to TRBJ2-7, with D unresolved. CDR3 in DNA: TGTGCCAGCAGAGATTACCGCTACGAGCAGTACTTC. As protein: CASRDYRYEQYF.